The T cell receptor beta chain under discussion was sequenced for a study of beta chain features in type 1 diabetes. On the study more broadly: Age, gender and cell yields were alike across patients and healthy donors. The study's findings and limits: Among type 1 diabetes patients, VDJ junctions had fewer insertions and more deletions. Using cDNA template may skew counts toward highly expressing activated cells. Shorter TCRB CDR3s, moderately but significantly so, marked every one of the four CD4+ subsets in Type 1 diabetes patients.

The investigators reverse transcribed all of the isolated RNA, so they sequenced expressed TCRB transcripts. Some clones are missing from TCRdb's copy, which holds only in-frame ones; the method was immunoSEQ multiplex PCR. Here the sample spans under 300,000 clones, roughly a tenth being singletons. To note about this clone: What it recognizes is unknown.

Trimming cost V 2 bases and J 3 bases, with 8 bases left between them. The germline V gene has CDR1 SGHTA and CDR2 FQGTGA. The CDR3 sequence is 13 residues long. The chain joins TRBV7-3 to TRBJ2-7, with D unclear. This receptor was identified in a man aged 25-45 years with type 1 diabetes. Sequences were obtained from naive CD4+ T cells from blood. The CDR3 protein is CASSLSSGYEQYF. CDR3 DNA sequence: TGTGCCAGCAGCTTATCGAGTGGCTACGAGCAGTACTTC.